Included here is one T cell receptor (beta chain) sequence, with context. This entry is derived from a study of identifying expanded T cells in peripheral blood. Measured with immunoSEQ multiplex PCR; TCRdb has only the in-frame clones, and not every one. The data show roughly 120,000 clones, with 88% seen just once and 7% to 9% held by the top ten. The V and J ends lost 6 bases and 3 bases, in that order; junction bases with no gene match: 1. This CDR3 has 14 amino acids. Per the germline V gene, CDR1 is SNHLY and CDR2 is FYNNEI. The sequenced material came from blood. This chain joins TRBV2 and TRBJ2-2, with TRBD1 matching over 10 bases. This sequence originates from a person aged 18 to 70 in good health. The CDR3 nucleotides are TGTGCCAGCAGGGGGACAGGGGACACCGGGGAGCTGTTTTTT. It codes for CASRGTGDTGELFF.